What follows are 15 T cell receptor beta chains derived from one specimen sequenced in a study of blood T cell repertoires in COVID-19. The assay was immunoSEQ multiplex PCR, and TCRdb's table has in-frame clones only and misses some. This table has about 230,000 clones, more than 75% appearing once. The material sequenced was peripheral blood. These receptor sequences come from a man in his fifties with COVID-19, enrolled during active disease.

DNA of the CDR3: TGCGCCAGCAGCCAGACCCTCATGACAGATTACTACGAGCAGTACTTC. Translation: CASSQTLMTDYYEQYF. This chain connects TRBV4-1 to TRBJ2-7, with a tentative D call TRBD1 (5 bases). The CDR3 extends over 16 amino acids. V gave up 3 bases and J gave up 3 bases, with 18 bases separating them. Germline V gives CDR1 MGHRA, CDR2 YSYEKL.

The chain uses TRBV11-2 and TRBJ2-5, with TRBD2 identical over 10 bases. V was clipped by 5 bases and J by 5 bases; unmatched bases: 8. Germline lookup yields CDR1 SGHAT and CDR2 FQNNGV. The CDR3 is made up of 15 amino acids. In DNA, the CDR3 is TGTGCCAGCAGCCGCAGCGGGGGGGCCGGGGAGACCCAGTACTTC. The encoded protein is CASSRSGGAGETQYF. Using reference TRBV11-2 and TRBJ2-5 for the parts outside the CDR3, the full variable domain is EAGVAQSPRYKIIEKRQSVAFWCNPISGHATLYWYQQILGQGPKLLIQFQNNGVVDDSQLPKDRFSAERLKGVDSTLKIQPAKLEDSAVYLCASSRSGGAGETQYFGPGTRLLVL.

This rearrangement joins TRBV15 to TRBJ2-7, with TRBD2 matching 9 bases. Losses at the gene ends were 5 bases for V and 9 bases for J; bases not matched to a gene: 11. Germline V lookup: CDR1 LNHNV, CDR2 YYDKDF (reference sequence). The CDR3 loop spans 14 amino acids. CDR3 DNA: TGTGCCACCAGCGGAGGGACTAGCTTTTCGGTGCAGTACTTC. As protein: CATSGGTSFSVQYF.

V usage is TRBV19 and J usage is TRBJ1-3; D gene uncertain. CDR3 length equals 14 residues. Germline CDR1 reads LNHDA; CDR2 reads SQIVND (reference sequence). Between the trimmed V and J ends, which lost 7 bases and 0 bases, there was a span of 10 bases. For the CDR3, the DNA is TGTGCCAGTACTGCGGCTAGCTCTGGAAACACCATATATTTT. It specifies CASTAASSGNTIYF.

The V call is TRBV10-2, the J call TRBJ1-4, with 9 bases identical to TRBD1. Germline V CDR1 and CDR2: WSHSY, SAAADI. With 10 bases clipped from V and 3 bases from J, the junction kept 9 bases outside the gene matches. This CDR3 is built from 15 residues. CDR3 amino acids: CATRTGDGANEKLFF. Written as DNA, the CDR3 is TGCGCCACCCGGACAGGGGATGGAGCTAATGAAAAACTGTTTTTT.

The chain joins TRBV11-2 to TRBJ2-7; D is uncertain. Trimming pared 7 bases from V and 4 bases from J, leaving 11 bases between. Germline-derived CDR1 and CDR2 are SGHAT and FQNNGV. The length of the CDR3 is 12 residues. The CDR3 region has the DNA TGTGCCAGCACCCCAAGTAGTTACGAGCAGTACTTC. Translation: CASTPSSYEQYF.

This clone was seen a handful of times. The chain combines TRBV2 with TRBJ2-5, with 13 bases aligning to TRBD2. The CDR3 runs 15 residues. Germline values: CDR1 SNHLY, CDR2 FYNNEI. After removal of 4 bases from V and 2 bases from J, the junction contained 1 base not matched to a gene. The CDR3 sequence: CASSVGLAGQETQYF. In nucleotides, the CDR3 is TGTGCCAGCAGTGTGGGACTAGCGGGGCAAGAGACCCAGTACTTC.

V gene TRBV6-5 combines with J gene TRBJ1-2; possible D gene TRBD1, 5 bases. The V end was cut by 3 bases, the J end by 8 bases, with 10 bases between. Per the germline V gene, CDR1 is MNHEY and CDR2 is SVGAGI. This CDR3 region has 12 residues. The CDR3 sequence: CASSYMRGGYTF. The CDR3 DNA reads TGTGCCAGCAGTTATATGCGGGGCGGCTACACCTTC.

The chain links TRBV10-3 to TRBJ2-7, with 12 bases aligning to TRBD2. CDR3 length equals 12 residues. Per the germline V gene, CDR1 is ENHRY and CDR2 is SYGVKD. V gave up 3 bases and J gave up 9 bases; unmatched junction bases: 0. CDR3 residues: CAISELAGGQYF. The CDR3 DNA reads TGTGCCATCAGTGAACTAGCGGGGGGGCAGTACTTC.

The chain couples TRBV27 to TRBJ2-7; 10 nucleotides match TRBD1. Germline lookup yields CDR1 MNHEY and CDR2 SMNVEV (reference sequence). This CDR3 spans 14 amino acids. The junction had 5 bases not matched to a gene; V was cut back by 3 bases and J by 6 bases. The CDR3 sequence is CASSFRQGAAEQYF. CDR3 bases: TGTGCCAGCAGTTTCCGACAGGGGGCGGCCGAGCAGTACTTC.

The chain combines TRBV27 with TRBJ2-2; no definite D call. This CDR3 is built from 12 residues. Germline assignment: CDR1 MNHEY and CDR2 SMNVEV (reference sequence). V dropped 4 bases and J dropped 5 bases, with 5 bases sitting between them. The chain's CDR3 is CASSSHTGELFF. The CDR3 DNA follows: TGTGCCAGCAGTTCCCATACCGGGGAGCTGTTTTTT.

The V gene is TRBV21-1, the J gene TRBJ2-3; the table gives TRBD1 as D, unverified against the DNA. TRBV21-1 is a documented pseudogene. The CDR3 sequence is 15 residues long. The CDR3 sequence: CASSKEGANRDTQYF. CDR3 coding DNA: TGTGCCAGCAGCAAAGAGGGGGCTAACCGGGATACGCAGTATTTT.

The rearrangement uses TRBV19 and TRBJ1-1, with D possibly being TRBD1 (5 bases). The germline CDR1 and CDR2 sequences are LNHDA and SQIVND (reference sequence). The CDR3 sequence is 14 residues long. V gave up 7 bases and J gave up 0 bases, with 12 bases separating them. The DNA for the CDR3 is TGTGCCAGTACCGAGGGACTCATGAACACTGAAGCTTTCTTT. Translating it yields CASTEGLMNTEAFF.

Details on this clone: The sample has other DNA sequences that encode this CDR3 too. The genes are TRBV20-1 and TRBJ2-3; D gene ambiguous. CDR1 is DFQATT and CDR2 is SNEGSKA in the germline V gene (reference sequence). V lost 3 bases, J lost 6 bases, and 4 bases lay in between. The CDR3 loop spans 10 amino acids. CDR3 residues: CSASRDTQYF. The CDR3 DNA is TGCAGTGCTAGCAGGGATACGCAGTATTTT.

V gene TRBV4-3 combines with J gene TRBJ1-1; D is ambiguous. Trimming removed 0 bases from V and 6 bases from J, with 8 bases in between. CDR1 is LGHNA, CDR2 YSLEER, per germline. The length of the CDR3 is 13 residues. The CDR3 nucleotides read TGCGCCAGCAGCCAAGACTATTTTGCTGAAGCTTTCTTT. Amino acid sequence: CASSQDYFAEAFF.